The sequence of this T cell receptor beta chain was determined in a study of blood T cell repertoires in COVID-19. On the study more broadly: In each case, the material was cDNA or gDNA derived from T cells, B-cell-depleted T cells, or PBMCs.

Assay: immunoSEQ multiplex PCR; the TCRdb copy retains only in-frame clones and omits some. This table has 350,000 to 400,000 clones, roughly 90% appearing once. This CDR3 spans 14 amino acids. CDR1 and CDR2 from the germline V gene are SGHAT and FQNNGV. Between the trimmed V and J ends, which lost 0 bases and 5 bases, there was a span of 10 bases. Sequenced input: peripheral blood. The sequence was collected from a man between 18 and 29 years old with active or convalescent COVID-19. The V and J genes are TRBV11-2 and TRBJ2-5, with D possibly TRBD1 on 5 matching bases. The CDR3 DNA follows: TGTGCCAGCAGCTTAGATCTCCAGGGCGAGACCCAGTACTTC. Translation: CASSLDLQGETQYF. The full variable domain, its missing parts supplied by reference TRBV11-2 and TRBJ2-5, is EAGVAQSPRYKIIEKRQSVAFWCNPISGHATLYWYQQILGQGPKLLIQFQNNGVVDDSQLPKDRFSAERLKGVDSTLKIQPAKLEDSAVYLCASSLDLQGETQYFGPGTRLLVL.